The count of the clone carrying this TCR beta chain is one. The same CDR3 arises from other DNA sequences in this sample as well. Participants' own reports of clinical history determined their cohort assignment. The sample comes from a study of blood T cell repertoires in COVID-19. Per germline, CDR1 MDHEN and CDR2 SYDVKM. J gave up 2 bases and V 3 bases, and 2 bases lay outside the gene matches. The CDR3 contains 15 residues. Produced via immunoSEQ multiplex PCR; TCRdb's table is partial and in-frame only. Among 250,000 or so clones, 90% were seen once, and the ten largest hold roughly 4.3%. The sample was PBMCs or T cells enriched from blood (not recorded which). The V and J genes are TRBV28 and TRBJ1-5, with 9 bases fitting TRBD1. The receptor's source is a woman between 25 and 40 years old with acute COVID-19. CDR3 amino acids: CASSLGQGGNQPQHF. The CDR3 DNA is TGTGCCAGCAGTTTGGGACAGGGTGGCAATCAGCCCCAGCATTTT.